This record concerns one T cell receptor (beta chain) sequence. Its antigen remains unknown. Sample barcodes and UMIs were carried by the TCR alpha and TCR beta cDNA libraries that 5'RACE generated with constant-segment primers. TCRdb re-derived calls from the 5' RACE reads in MiXCR, one entry per CDR3 protein. In the table there are 400,000 to 500,000 distinct CDR3 sequences, about a sixth of which are singletons. This record comes from a study of T-cell memory formation after mild COVID-19. On the study more broadly: The study found TCR clusters largely donor specific. Study results and limitations: Shrinking CD4+ clones resided mostly in CM and EM, and CD8+ ones in EMRA. Still unconfirmed is whether the second-wave clones peaking on day 37 recognized SARS-CoV-2.

The CDR3 runs to 15 residues. J gave up 5 bases and V 6 bases, and 10 bases lay outside the gene matches. Germline values: CDR1 MNHEY, CDR2 SMNVEV (reference sequence). Material for sequencing was PBMCs or a T cell subset sorted from them (not recorded which). The chain is built from TRBV27 and TRBJ2-7; 10 nucleotides match TRBD1. The TCR comes from a man younger than 35 who had mild COVID-19 (a few samples of this study predate the infection). Cell type and time point are not known. DNA for the CDR3: TGTGCCAGCAGGGGTTGGACAGGGGGGAGGGACGAGCAGTACTTC. Translation gives CASRGWTGGRDEQYF.